This T cell receptor beta chain is drawn from a study of T cell responses to AZD1222 COVID-19 vaccine. Study-level findings and limits: Increases in Spike-specific TCR breadth and depth were seen after two AZD1222 doses. Across the whole spike, CD4 TCRs peaked at regions 160-218 and 743-854. Reportedly, close to half of spike-specific TCRs are directed against unmutated variant regions.

Details on this clone: What it binds is unknown.

Germline CDR1 WNHNN, CDR2 SYGVQD (reference sequence). There are 14 residues in the CDR3. Trimming took off 6 bases at V and 1 base at J, with 11 bases between the two ends. The repertoire was sequenced with immunoSEQ multiplex PCR; TCRdb's copy has only in-frame clones and lacks some. The table includes 70,000 to 95,000 clones, roughly nine tenths detected once. The chain is built from TRBV10-1 and TRBJ2-3; no reliable D call. The source is an adult who received the AZD1222 COVID-19 vaccine. The sequenced sample was peripheral blood, obtained 28 days after the second AZD1222 dose. CDR3 sequence (DNA): TGCGCCAGCAGCACCGGGTCCGGCACAGATACGCAGTATTTT. Its protein product is CASSTGSGTDTQYF.